This is a list of T cell receptor beta chains from one sample in a study of blood T cell repertoires in COVID-19. Clones were read by immunoSEQ multiplex PCR, and TCRdb kept only the in-frame ones, dropping some. The table shows some 93,000 clones, with around nine tenths occurring only once. Sequencing used peripheral blood. The source of these receptors is a man in his forties or fifties with acute or convalescent COVID-19. CDR3s include the opening cysteine and the closing phenylalanine or tryptophan. D genes are given only for firm matches. Clone size is shown for a subset of rows, as once, few, many or a class of expanded clone.

D gene	V gene	clone size	J gene	CDR3 protein	CDR3 DNA
TRBD2	TRBV6-6	NA	TRBJ2-1	CASSSRTRYNEQFF	TGTGCCAGCAGTTCCAGGACTAGATACAATGAGCAGTTCTTC
NA	TRBV24-1	once	TRBJ1-2	CATSGGYGYTF	TGTGCCACCAGTGGAGGCTATGGCTACACCTTC
NA	TRBV30	few	TRBJ1-6	CAWTKLGGGNNSPLHF	TGTGCCTGGACCAAGTTGGGGGGAGGGAACAATTCACCCCTCCACTTT
NA	TRBV25-1	NA	TRBJ1-5	CASSEGGAGNQPQHF	TGTGCCAGCAGTGAGGGAGGGGCGGGCAATCAGCCCCAGCATTTT
NA	TRBV27	NA	TRBJ2-7	CASSFQGPYEQYF	TGTGCCAGCAGTTTCCAGGGTCCCTACGAGCAGTACTTC
NA	TRBV12-5	NA	TRBJ1-2	CASGLVLGSPYGNYGYTF	TGTGCTAGTGGTTTGGTACTTGGGTCTCCGTACGGGAACTATGGCTACACCTTC
NA	TRBV2	NA	TRBJ2-4	CASSEGQGGIQYF	TGTGCCAGCAGTGAAGGGCAGGGCGGCATTCAGTACTTC
NA	TRBV14	NA	TRBJ1-6	CASSQESSYNSPLHF	TGTGCCAGCAGCCAAGAGAGCTCCTATAATTCACCCCTCCACTTT
NA	TRBV24-1	NA	TRBJ2-7	CATSDPSSYEQYF	TGTGCCACCAGTGATCCCAGCTCCTACGAGCAGTACTTC
NA	TRBV27	NA	TRBJ1-4	CASRLQGEGEKLFF	TGTGCCAGCAGGCTACAGGGTGAGGGTGAAAAACTGTTTTTT
NA	TRBV27	NA	TRBJ2-7	CASGRPRTGTYEQYF	TGTGCCAGCGGACGCCCCCGGACGGGAACCTACGAGCAGTACTTC
NA	TRBV30	NA	TRBJ1-3	CACNGGANGNTIYF	TGTGCCTGTAATGGGGGCGCGAATGGAAACACCATATATTTT
TRBD2	TRBV11-2	NA	TRBJ2-2	CASSLGLAITGELFF	TGTGCCAGCAGCCTGGGACTAGCGATCACCGGGGAGCTGTTTTTT
NA	TRBV2	NA	TRBJ1-3	CASRSQQVSSGNTIYF	TGTGCCAGCAGGTCACAACAGGTTAGCTCTGGAAACACCATATATTTT
NA	TRBV5-6	NA	TRBJ2-7	CASSSAGTTYEQYF	TGTGCCAGCAGCTCGGCGGGGACCACATACGAGCAGTACTTC
NA	TRBV29-1	NA	TRBJ2-2	CSVAPYTGELFF	TGCAGCGTTGCCCCCTACACCGGGGAGCTGTTTTTT
NA	TRBV27	NA	TRBJ2-1	CASPGRGSSRVNNEQFF	TGTGCCAGCCCGGGAAGAGGGTCCTCTAGGGTGAACAATGAGCAGTTCTTC
NA	TRBV11-3	NA	TRBJ2-2	CASSARQSTGELFF	TGTGCCAGCAGCGCCCGACAGAGCACCGGGGAGCTGTTTTTT
NA	TRBV7-9	NA	TRBJ1-1	CASSLISNTEAFF	TGTGCCAGCAGCTTAATTAGCAACACTGAAGCTTTCTTT
NA	TRBV6-5	few	TRBJ2-4	CASSYDRFQDIQYF	TGTGCCAGCAGTTACGACAGGTTTCAGGACATTCAGTACTTC
TRBD1	TRBV7-9	NA	TRBJ2-5	CASSSTGGQGAQYF	TGTGCCAGCAGCTCTACCGGTGGGCAGGGGGCCCAGTACTTC
NA	TRBV11-2	NA	TRBJ1-1	CASSLDGVGGAFF	TGTGCCAGCAGCTTAGATGGGGTGGGGGGTGCTTTCTTT
NA	TRBV5-1	NA	TRBJ1-4	CASSRLAGGSEKLFF	TGCGCCAGCAGCCGACTCGCGGGGGGCAGTGAAAAACTGTTTTTT
TRBD1	TRBV20-1	NA	TRBJ2-2	CSASRQGSAGELFF	TGCAGTGCTAGTCGACAGGGGTCGGCCGGGGAGCTGTTTTTT
NA	TRBV5-5	NA	TRBJ1-4	CASSLVPGANEKLFF	TGTGCCAGCAGCTTGGTGCCAGGGGCTAATGAAAAACTGTTTTTT
NA	TRBV18	once	TRBJ2-3	CASSPLDSWEVGADTQYF	TGTGCCAGCTCACCCTTGGACTCCTGGGAGGTGGGAGCAGATACGCAGTATTTT
NA	TRBV7-6	once	TRBJ2-6	CASSLGVGDSGANVLTF	TGTGCCAGCAGCTTAGGGGTCGGGGACTCTGGGGCCAACGTCCTGACTTTC
TRBD1	TRBV4-2	NA	TRBJ1-5	CASSQGAGQGVVSQPQHF	TGTGCCAGCAGCCAAGGCGCCGGGCAGGGGGTTGTCAGTCAGCCCCAGCATTTT